A selection of T cell receptor beta chains follows, all from one sample in a study of CD8 T cells in Susac syndrome. Using its own MiXCR run on the immunoSEQ multiplex PCR reads, TCRdb lists one record per CDR3 protein. The data show tens of thousands of distinct CDR3 sequences, about 95% seen once. The specimen sequenced was CD8+ T cells from PBMCs. Receptors were obtained from a human donor with multiple sclerosis. Both conserved end residues are part of each CDR3. The order of the fields is J gene, D gene, V gene, clone size, CDR3 DNA, CDR3 protein. The D gene is left open where the match is weak. Clone size, where shown, is once, few, many, or a class for clones that have expanded.

TRBJ2-7,TRBD1,TRBV20-1,.,TGCAGTGCTAGGACAGGGGACTCCTACGAGCAGTACTTC,CSARTGDSYEQYF
TRBJ2-7,.,TRBV30,.,TGTGCCTGGAGTGTAGGACAGTCCTACGAGCAGTACTTC,CAWSVGQSYEQYF
TRBJ2-7,.,TRBV6-5,.,TGTGCCAGCAGTTACCGCGGGTCAGGCAGGGCAAAAGTCGAGCAGTACTTC,CASSYRGSGRAKVEQYF
TRBJ2-7,TRBD1,TRBV9,.,TGTGCCAGCAGCGCGGGACAGGGGATCTCCTACGAGCAGTACTTC,CASSAGQGISYEQYF
TRBJ1-1,TRBD1,TRBV7-8,.,TGTGCCAGCAGCGTCAGAGGGACAGGGGACACTGAAGCTTTCTTT,CASSVRGTGDTEAFF
TRBJ1-1,TRBD1,TRBV7-9,.,TGTGCCAGCAGCTCCCTCCGGGGACAGGGTGCCACTGAAGCTTTCTTT,CASSSLRGQGATEAFF
TRBJ2-5,.,TRBV7-9,.,TGTGCCAGCAGCCCGTCCACGGCAGGGGTAAAGAGAACCCAGTACTTC,CASSPSTAGVKRTQYF
TRBJ2-1,TRBD2,TRBV6-5,.,TGTGCCAGCAGTTACTCTGGACTAGCGGCACCCCCCACCTACAATGAGCAGTTCTTC,CASSYSGLAAPPTYNEQFF
TRBJ1-2,.,TRBV7-9,.,TGTGCCAGCAGCTGGAATCTAGACACAAAAACGGATGGCTACACCTTC,CASSWNLDTKTDGYTF
TRBJ1-1,TRBD1,TRBV6-5,.,TGTGCCAGCAACCTGGGACAGGCGAACACTGAAGCTTTCTTT,CASNLGQANTEAFF
TRBJ2-5,.,TRBV9,once,TGTGCCAGCAGCTCCCCCCCACGGCGGGGAGGCGAGACCCAGTACTTC,CASSSPPRRGGETQYF
TRBJ2-3,TRBD2,TRBV27,.,TGTGCCAGCAGTTCCCTTCCTAGCGGGTCAAGCACAGATACGCAGTATTTT,CASSSLPSGSSTDTQYF
TRBJ2-7,.,TRBV10-3,.,TGTGCCATCAGTGAACCCATGGACGGTACCTACGAGCAGTACTTC,CAISEPMDGTYEQYF
TRBJ2-1,.,TRBV12-3/TRBV12-4,.,TGTGCCAGCACCCCGGGGAATGAGCAGTTCTTC,CASTPGNEQFF
TRBJ1-2,.,TRBV27,.,TGTGCCACCTGGAAGGGGAGGGATGGCTACACCTTC,CATWKGRDGYTF
TRBJ1-2,.,TRBV6-1,.,TGTGCCAGCAGAAGCGGAGGGATTAACGGCTACACCTTC,CASRSGGINGYTF
TRBJ2-7,.,TRBV27,.,TGTGCCAGCAGATCCCTAACAGCCTCCTACGAGCAGTACTTC,CASRSLTASYEQYF
TRBJ2-5,.,TRBV6-5,.,TGTGCCAGCAGCAACGAGGGGCTGGAGACCCAGTACTTC,CASSNEGLETQYF
TRBJ2-1,.,TRBV5-6,.,TGTGCCAGCAGCCAGGAGGGGAGCTCCTACAATGAGCAGTTCTTC,CASSQEGSSYNEQFF
TRBJ1-1,.,TRBV6-6,.,TGTGCCAGCAGTTACTTAGGGGGTGGGAGCACTGAAGCTTTCTTT,CASSYLGGGSTEAFF
TRBJ1-5,.,TRBV3-1,.,TGTGCCAGCAGCCAAGAGGGGGGGCCGGCTCAGCCCCAGCATTTT,CASSQEGGPAQPQHF
TRBJ2-3,.,TRBV18,once,TGTGCCAGCTCACCAGGGGTTCCGCCGCCAGATACGCAGTATTTT,CASSPGVPPPDTQYF
TRBJ1-4,.,TRBV12-3/TRBV12-4,.,TGTGCCAACAGTTTACCGCAGGGGTCTTGGAAACTGTTTTTT,CANSLPQGSWKLFF
TRBJ2-1,.,TRBV27,once,TGTGCCAGCAGTTCCCCCGGAAGCGGCCCTTACAATGAGCAGTTCTTC,CASSSPGSGPYNEQFF
TRBJ1-2,TRBD1,TRBV7-9,.,TGTGCCAGCAGCCTAAACCCCGGGACAGGGGGAAAGTATGGCTACACCTTC,CASSLNPGTGGKYGYTF
TRBJ2-3,.,TRBV7-2,few,TGTGCCAGCAGCTTAATAGCGGCGAGCACAGATACGCAGTATTTT,CASSLIAASTDTQYF
TRBJ1-2,.,TRBV29-1,.,TGCAGCGTTGAAGGGGCAGCTTTCTATGGCTACACCTTC,CSVEGAAFYGYTF
TRBJ2-1,.,TRBV29-1,.,TGCAGCGCACCGGCAGGGGATCTAAATGAGCAGTTCTTC,CSAPAGDLNEQFF
TRBJ2-1,.,TRBV19,.,TGTGCCAGCGGGACCTTGATAAATGAGCAGTTCTTC,CASGTLINEQFF
TRBJ2-5,.,TRBV7-2,.,TGTGCCAGCAGCTTAGAAGGGGAGCCCCAAGAGACCCAGTACTTC,CASSLEGEPQETQYF